This T cell receptor beta chain was retrieved from a study of shared clonotypes between healthy human individuals. Background on the study: Per-donor plates numbered three CD4 naive, three CD4 memory, two CD8 naive and one CD8 memory. Study-level results: The study generally estimated greater richness for naive than memory subsets. It was observed that approximately 5% of naive CD4 clonotypes were shared across several donors.

As concerns this clone: Its specificity is not known.

This CDR3 is 14 amino acids long. Germline V lookup: CDR1 LNHDA, CDR2 SQIVND (reference sequence). V was pared by 4 bases and J by 2 bases, with 3 bases of the junction left unmatched. In the original processing: Junction-only immunoSEQ data arrived without quality scores, meaning filtering differed. Libraries were prepared by immunoSEQ multiplex PCR; TCRdb keeps only in-frame clonotypes and omits some of them. D and trimming were read from the DNA, whereas the V and J calls and clone size are those reported in that table. The table has more than 500,000 clones, 90% to 97% seen once; the top ten hold about 0.067%.

This chain links TRBV19 with TRBJ2-7; 9 bases match TRBD2. The source is a woman younger than 45 in good health. Sequences were obtained from naive CD4+ T cells sorted from blood. Subset in this sample: CD45RA+ positively selected. CDR3 bases: TGTGCCAGTAGTACTAGCGGGAACACCTACGAGCAGTACTTC. Translating it yields CASSTSGNTYEQYF.